This section outlines one T cell receptor (beta chain) sequence together with its context. The target antigen is unknown. Each donor gave one heparinised blood draw averaging around 0.12 L. Purity of each sorted population was above 98%. These data come from a study of beta chain features in type 1 diabetes. Study at large: The patients were much like the healthy donors in age, gender and cell yields.

Study-level results: Sampled from patients, naive, central memory and Treg TCRB repertoires appeared more similar than those sampled from healthy donors.

With 5 bases removed from V and 6 bases from J, the gap between germline ends came to 16 bases. CDR3 length: 14 residues. CDR1 and CDR2 (germline): SGHAT, FQNNGV. Reverse transcription of all isolated RNA meant that expressed TCRB transcripts were sequenced. Produced via immunoSEQ multiplex PCR; TCRdb's table is partial and in-frame only. The sample has a few hundred thousand clones, about 15% seen once; the top ten hold approximately 0.02%. The receptor's source is a woman between 18 and 30 years old in good health. Sequenced sample: naive CD4+ T cells from blood. This rearrangement joins TRBV11-2 to TRBJ1-2; D gene unclear. The CDR3 loop is CASSPQIAGHGYTF. In DNA, the CDR3 is TGTGCCAGCAGCCCCCAAATAGCGGGCCATGGCTACACCTTC.